What follows are 30 T cell receptor beta chains derived from one specimen sequenced in a study of blood T cell repertoires in COVID-19. Some clones are missing from TCRdb's copy, which holds only in-frame ones; the method was immunoSEQ multiplex PCR. Of a few hundred thousand clones in the sample, around 90% are singletons; the top ten hold around 2.3%. The sequencing input was peripheral blood. The origin of the receptors is a woman aged 55-70 years with COVID-19, enrolled during active disease.

V and J are TRBV30 and TRBJ1-6; D is undetermined. With 2 bases removed from V and 5 bases from J, the gap between germline ends came to 4 bases. The CDR3 covers 12 residues. CDR1 is GTSNPN, CDR2 SVGIG, per germline (reference sequence). CDR3 in amino acids: CAWSQNNSPLHF. For the CDR3, the DNA is TGTGCCTGGAGTCAGAATAATTCACCCCTCCACTTT.

The V and J genes are TRBV4-2 and TRBJ1-5, with D possibly being TRBD1 (5 bases). Deletions cut 1 base from V and 5 bases from J, with 12 bases between. Germline V gene lookup returns CDR1 LGHNA and CDR2 YNFKEQ. The CDR3 totals 15 residues. The CDR3 DNA follows: TGTGCCAGCAGCCAAGCGGGCAGGGCGGATCAGCCCCAGCATTTT. Protein sequence: CASSQAGRADQPQHF.

This CDR3 reads CASSEDRGGNQPQHF. The CDR3 DNA is TGTGCCAGCAGCGAGGACAGGGGGGGCAATCAGCCCCAGCATTTT. The chain uses TRBV11-2 and TRBJ1-5, with 10 bases aligning to TRBD1. The CDR3 runs 15 residues. CDR1 and CDR2 (germline): SGHAT, FQNNGV. V lost 5 bases, J lost 2 bases, and 3 bases stayed unmatched.

The sample holds one count of this clone. The J gene is TRBJ2-7, the V gene TRBV4-3; TRBD2 is a possible D gene (7 bases). V lost 1 base and J lost 2, with 21 bases in between. The CDR3 has 18 amino acids. Germline CDR1 and CDR2: LGHNA and YSLEER. For the CDR3, the DNA is TGCGCCAGCAGCCAAGGGACCGGGGGGCTAGATCCTACCTACGAGCAGTACTTC. Translating gives CASSQGTGGLDPTYEQYF.

The gene calls are TRBV9 and TRBJ2-3, with 7 bases aligning to TRBD1. V shed 3 bases, J shed 2 bases, and the junction held 6 bases outside the gene matches. The CDR3 has 15 amino acids. CDR1 and CDR2 (germline): SGDLS, YYNGEE. CDR3 residues: CASSGTGYNTDTQYF. The DNA for the CDR3 is TGTGCCAGCAGCGGGACAGGTTATAACACAGATACGCAGTATTTT.

This chain links TRBV10-3 with TRBJ1-4; 9 bases fit TRBD1. Germline CDR1 reads ENHRY; CDR2 reads SYGVKD. The CDR3 is 14 amino acids. With 9 bases clipped from V and 7 bases from J, the junction kept 9 bases outside the gene matches. The CDR3 nucleotides read TGTGCCATTCGAGCCGAACAGGGGGCTGAAAAACTGTTTTTT. Amino acid sequence: CAIRAEQGAEKLFF.

The chain carries TRBV10-3 and TRBJ1-2; TRBD1 agrees at 8 bases. Trimming at V came to 3 bases and at J to 7 bases, leaving 4 bases not matched to a gene. Germline V lookup: CDR1 ENHRY, CDR2 SYGVKD. The CDR3 sequence is 13 residues long. The chain's CDR3 is CAISDDRGFGYTF. DNA of the CDR3: TGTGCCATCAGTGACGACAGGGGTTTTGGCTACACCTTC.

The count of this clone is one. The sample has other DNA sequences that encode this CDR3 too. This sequence joins TRBV6-1 and TRBJ1-4; maybe TRBD1 (5 bases). The CDR3 spans 14 residues. The V gene lost 0 bases and the J gene lost 8 bases, with 10 bases spanning the gap. Germline lookup yields CDR1 MNHNS and CDR2 SASEGT. The CDR3 spells CASSEAGGSEKLFF. CDR3 DNA sequence: TGTGCCAGCAGTGAAGCCGGGGGGTCCGAAAAACTGTTTTTT.

In regard to this clone: At the DNA level, this CDR3 is encoded by other sequences in the same sample as well. The chain joins TRBV18 to TRBJ1-5; 8 bases match TRBD1. The CDR3 sequence is 14 residues long. Germline-derived CDR1 and CDR2 are KGHSH and LQKENI. The V segment lost 6 bases and the J segment 3 bases; nucleotides outside the gene matches: 4. CDR3 coding DNA: TGTGCCAGCTCCCCGGGACAGGACAATCAGCCCCAGCATTTT. This sequence encodes CASSPGQDNQPQHF.

The chain recombines TRBV7-2 with TRBJ2-3, with TRBD2 identical over 7 bases. Germline V gives CDR1 SGHTA, CDR2 FQGNSA. With V trimmed by 1 base and J by 4 bases, 5 bases remained unmatched. The CDR3 has 15 residues. Here the CDR3 reads CASSLGGGGADTQYF. The CDR3 bases are TGTGCCAGCAGCTTAGGAGGCGGGGGTGCAGATACGCAGTATTTT.

The V and J genes are TRBV27 and TRBJ1-1; the D gene is possibly TRBD1 (5 bases). The V end lost 0 bases, the J end lost 7 bases, and 9 bases lay between the germline ends. There are 13 residues in the CDR3. The germline gives CDR1 MNHEY, CDR2 SMNVEV (reference sequence). CDR3 sequence reads: CASSLSDSGEAFF. The CDR3 nucleotides are TGTGCCAGCAGTTTATCAGACAGTGGTGAAGCTTTCTTT.

V and J are TRBV29-1 and TRBJ1-2; D unclear. The length of the CDR3 is 12 residues. Germline CDR1 reads SQVTM; CDR2 reads ANQGSEA. Deletions cut 7 bases from V and 4 bases from J, with 13 bases between. The CDR3 is CSAGGLPYGYTF. CDR3 DNA: TGCAGCGCTGGAGGCCTACCCTATGGCTACACCTTC.

CDR3 sequence: CASRGDRVGGYTF. The CDR3 DNA follows: TGTGCCAGCAGGGGCGACAGGGTTGGCGGCTACACCTTC. V is TRBV6-4 and J is TRBJ1-2; TRBD1 agrees at 7 bases. V dropped 6 bases and J dropped 8; count of bases not matched to a gene: 9. The CDR3 consists of 13 residues. CDR1 and CDR2 from the germline V gene are MRHNA and SNTAGT.

The V call is TRBV19, the J call TRBJ1-4, with a possible D match to TRBD1 (6 bases). The CDR3 is 17 residues long. From germline, CDR1 is LNHDA and CDR2 SQIVND (reference sequence). V gave up 5 bases and J gave up 8 bases, with 24 bases separating them. CDR3: CASSFRPGVLEMEKLFF. CDR3 nucleotides: TGTGCCAGTAGTTTCCGACCAGGGGTCCTGGAAATGGAAAAACTGTTTTTT.

V is TRBV20-1 and J is TRBJ1-2; D remains unclear. The CDR3 spans 11 residues. V lost 3 bases, J lost 2 bases, and 4 bases lay in between. The germline gives CDR1 DFQATT, CDR2 SNEGSKA (reference sequence). CDR3 residues: CSASENYGYTF. The DNA for the CDR3 is TGCAGTGCTAGCGAGAACTATGGCTACACCTTC.

This chain connects TRBV6-2 or TRBV6-3 to TRBJ2-6, with D perhaps matching TRBD1 (6 bases). From germline, CDR1 is MNHEY and CDR2 SVGEGT. The germline V and J ends were trimmed by 2 bases and 0 bases, with 23 bases remaining between them. The CDR3 loop spans 21 amino acids. Here the CDR3 reads CASSYLTGSPVFYSGANVLTF. The CDR3 coding sequence is TGTGCCAGCAGTTACCTGACAGGTAGTCCAGTCTTTTACTCTGGGGCCAACGTCCTGACTTTC.

The gene calls are TRBV6-5 and TRBJ1-4; D unclear. This CDR3 is built from 12 residues. Germline-derived CDR1 and CDR2 are MNHEY and SVGAGI. Trimming removed 6 bases from V and 0 bases from J, with 2 bases in between. This CDR3 is CASSATNEKLFF. The CDR3 DNA is TGTGCCAGCAGCGCAACTAATGAAAAACTGTTTTTT.

V is TRBV19 and J is TRBJ1-6; D perhaps matches TRBD1 (5 bases). This CDR3 spans 14 amino acids. CDR1 and CDR2 (germline): LNHDA, SQIVND (reference sequence). Trimming left V 5 bases short and J 6 bases short, with 11 bases between. CDR3 nucleotide sequence: TGTGCCAGTAGTTCCCCAAGGGGTAATTCACCCCTCCACTTT. Amino acids: CASSSPRGNSPLHF.

The chain uses TRBV27 and TRBJ1-2, with 7 bases that match TRBD1. The length of the CDR3 is 13 residues. With 2 bases clipped from V and 5 bases from J, the junction kept 2 bases outside the gene matches. Germline V lookup: CDR1 MNHEY, CDR2 SMNVEV (reference sequence). The CDR3 DNA reads as TGTGCCAGCAGTTTAAGACAGGGATATGGCTACACCTTC. Protein: CASSLRQGYGYTF.

The CDR3 DNA sequence: TGTGCCATCGGGACAGGGGCGTCCTACGAGCAGTACTTC. This encodes CAIGTGASYEQYF. The chain combines TRBV10-3 with TRBJ2-7; TRBD1 agrees at 10 bases. CDR1 is ENHRY, CDR2 SYGVKD, per germline. Trimming cost V 8 bases and J 1 base; bases outside gene matches: 2. The CDR3 contains 13 residues.

J is TRBJ1-5 and V is TRBV7-2; D uncertain. This CDR3 contains 15 residues. Germline CDR1 and CDR2: SGHTA and FQGNSA. Between the trimmed V and J ends, which lost 2 bases and 5 bases, there was a span of 13 bases. The DNA of the CDR3 is TGTGCCAGCAGCTTATATGAGGGAAGGGATCAGCCCCAGCATTTT. Protein: CASSLYEGRDQPQHF. Looking up the rest from reference TRBV7-2 and TRBJ1-5 gives the full variable domain: GAGVSQSPSNKVTEKGKDVELRCDPISGHTALYWYRQSLGQGLEFLIYFQGNSAPDKSGLPSDRFSAERTGGSVSTLTIQRTQQEDSAVYLCASSLYEGRDQPQHFGDGTRLSIL.

V gene TRBV5-6 combines with J gene TRBJ1-2; 7 positions agree with TRBD1. V was pared by 6 bases and J by 3 bases, with 5 bases of the junction left unmatched. The CDR3 is 13 residues long. CDR1 is SGHDT, CDR2 YYEEEE, per germline. CDR3 bases: TGTGCCAGCAACACAGGGGTTTACTATGGCTACACCTTC. Its protein is CASNTGVYYGYTF.

This clone appeared once. The V gene is TRBV28, the J gene TRBJ1-2; TRBD1 agrees at 7 bases. The germline V gene encodes CDR1 MDHEN and CDR2 SYDVKM. V shed 4 bases and J 5 bases; nucleotides not matched to a gene: 4. This CDR3 spans 13 amino acids. CDR3 amino acids: CASSWGQSYGYTF. The CDR3 DNA reads TGTGCCAGCAGTTGGGGACAGTCTTATGGCTACACCTTC.

Concerning this clone itself: The sample holds other DNA sequences that translate to the same CDR3. This chain links TRBV4-3 with TRBJ1-2; D may be TRBD1 (6 bases). V was clipped by 0 bases and J by 4 bases, with 9 bases between them. CDR1 is LGHNA and CDR2 is YSLEER in the germline V gene. This CDR3 has 14 amino acids. CDR3 amino acids: CASSQDRGSYGYTF. CDR3 bases: TGCGCCAGCAGCCAAGATAGGGGGAGCTATGGCTACACCTTC.

The chain uses TRBV9 and TRBJ2-7, with D possibly matching TRBD1 (6 bases). The V end lost 4 bases, the J end lost 3 bases, and 20 bases lay between the germline ends. Germline V gene lookup returns CDR1 SGDLS and CDR2 YYNGEE. The CDR3 extends over 16 amino acids. CDR3 coding DNA: TGTGCCAGCAGCCCGAGCCCCGGGACAACATACTACGAGCAGTACTTC. This sequence encodes CASSPSPGTTYYEQYF.

The CDR3 coding sequence is TGTGCCAGCAGCTTAGTAGTGACAACCTACGAGCAGTACTTC. Protein sequence: CASSLVVTTYEQYF. The chain has TRBV7-8 and TRBJ2-7, with D unclear. V lost 1 base and J lost 2, with 9 bases in between. Germline assignment: CDR1 SGHVS and CDR2 FQNEAQ. The CDR3 loop spans 14 amino acids.

The J gene is TRBJ2-3, the V gene TRBV11-3; 8 nucleotides match TRBD2. The CDR3 runs to 17 residues. V shed 5 bases, J shed 0 bases, and the junction held 10 bases outside the gene matches. Germline V lookup: CDR1 SGHNT, CDR2 YENEEA. CDR3 loop: CASSPRAGGGSTDTQYF. The CDR3 bases are TGTGCCAGCAGCCCGAGGGCGGGGGGCGGAAGCACAGATACGCAGTATTTT.

The V call is TRBV9, the J call TRBJ1-2; 7 bases agree with TRBD1. V trimming: 0 bases; J trimming: 4 bases; junction bases outside the gene matches: 12. This CDR3 comprises 17 residues. Germline V lookup: CDR1 SGDLS, CDR2 YYNGEE. CDR3 DNA: TGTGCCAGCAGCGTAGGTCAAGGGACAGCAAGTCCCTATGGCTACACCTTC. Translation gives CASSVGQGTASPYGYTF.

V and J are TRBV5-1 and TRBJ2-3; 12 bases line up with TRBD2. The CDR3 extends over 16 amino acids. After removal of 4 bases from V and 4 bases from J, the junction contained 7 bases not matched to a gene. Germline CDR1 is SGHRS and CDR2 is YFSETQ. CDR3 sequence (DNA): TGCGCCAGCAGCGCCCCTAGCGGGGGGGCTGCAGATACGCAGTATTTT. Amino acids: CASSAPSGGAADTQYF.

The count of this clone is one. The chain combines TRBV27 with TRBJ1-1; weak D call: TRBD1 (5 bases). CDR3 length: 14 residues. Deletions cut 0 bases from V and 4 bases from J, with 9 bases between. Germline-derived CDR1 and CDR2 are MNHEY and SMNVEV (reference sequence). DNA for the CDR3: TGTGCCAGCAGTTTATCGCCGGGGGGCACTGAAGCTTTCTTT. It codes for CASSLSPGGTEAFF.